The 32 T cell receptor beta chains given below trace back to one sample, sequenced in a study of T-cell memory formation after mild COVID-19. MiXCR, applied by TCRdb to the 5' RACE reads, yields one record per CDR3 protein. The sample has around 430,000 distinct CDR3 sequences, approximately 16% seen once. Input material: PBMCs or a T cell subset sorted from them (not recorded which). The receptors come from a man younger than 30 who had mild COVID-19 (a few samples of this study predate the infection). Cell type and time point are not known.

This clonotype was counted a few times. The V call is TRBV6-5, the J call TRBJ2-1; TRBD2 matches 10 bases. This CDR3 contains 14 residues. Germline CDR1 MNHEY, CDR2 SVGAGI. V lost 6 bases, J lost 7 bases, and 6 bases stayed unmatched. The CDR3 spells CASRLAGGANEQFF. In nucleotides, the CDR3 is TGTGCCAGCAGATTAGCGGGGGGTGCGAATGAGCAGTTCTTC.

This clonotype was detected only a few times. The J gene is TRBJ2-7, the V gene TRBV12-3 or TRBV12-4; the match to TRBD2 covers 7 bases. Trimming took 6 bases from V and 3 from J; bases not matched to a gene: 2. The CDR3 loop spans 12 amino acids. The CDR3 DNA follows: TGTGCCAGCAGGTCTAGCGGCTACGAGCAGTACTTC. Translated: CASRSSGYEQYF.

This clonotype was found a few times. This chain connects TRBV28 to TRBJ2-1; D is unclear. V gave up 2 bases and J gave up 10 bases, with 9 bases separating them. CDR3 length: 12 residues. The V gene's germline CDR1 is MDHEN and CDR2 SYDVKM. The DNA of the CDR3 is TGTGCCAGCAGTTTACTGGGAAAGGAGCAGTTCTTC. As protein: CASSLLGKEQFF.

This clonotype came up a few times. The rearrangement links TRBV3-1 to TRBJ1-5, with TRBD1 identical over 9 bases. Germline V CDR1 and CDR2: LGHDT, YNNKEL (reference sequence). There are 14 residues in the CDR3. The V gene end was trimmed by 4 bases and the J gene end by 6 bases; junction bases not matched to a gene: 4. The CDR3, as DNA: TGTGCCAGCAGCCTCCGGGGACAGGGTCAGCCCCAGCATTTT. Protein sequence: CASSLRGQGQPQHF.

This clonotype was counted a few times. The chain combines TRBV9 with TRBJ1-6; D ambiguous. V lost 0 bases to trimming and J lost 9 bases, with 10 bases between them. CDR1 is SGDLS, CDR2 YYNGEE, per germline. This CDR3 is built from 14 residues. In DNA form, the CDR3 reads TGTGCCAGCAGCGTAGGTTATTTAGGTTCACCCCTCCACTTT. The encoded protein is CASSVGYLGSPLHF.

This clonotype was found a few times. The chain's CDR3 is CASSARLGEQYF. CDR3 bases: TGCGCCAGCAGCGCCCGGTTGGGCGAGCAGTACTTC. The rearrangement uses TRBV5-1 and TRBJ2-7; D ambiguous. Trimming pared 4 bases from V and 6 bases from J, leaving 11 bases between. This CDR3 region has 12 residues. Germline lookup yields CDR1 SGHRS and CDR2 YFSETQ. The full variable domain, with the rest looked up from reference TRBV5-1 and TRBJ2-7, is KAGVTQTPRYLIKTRGQQVTLSCSPISGHRSVSWYQQTPGQGLQFLFEYFSETQRNKGNFPGRFSGRQFSNSRSEMNVSTLELGDSALYLCASSARLGEQYFGPGTRLTVT.

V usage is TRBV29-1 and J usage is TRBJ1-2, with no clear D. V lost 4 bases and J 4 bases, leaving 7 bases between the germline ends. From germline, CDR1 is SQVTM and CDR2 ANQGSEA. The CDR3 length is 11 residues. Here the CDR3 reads CSVASGYGYTF. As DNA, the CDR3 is TGCAGCGTTGCATCGGGCTATGGCTACACCTTC.

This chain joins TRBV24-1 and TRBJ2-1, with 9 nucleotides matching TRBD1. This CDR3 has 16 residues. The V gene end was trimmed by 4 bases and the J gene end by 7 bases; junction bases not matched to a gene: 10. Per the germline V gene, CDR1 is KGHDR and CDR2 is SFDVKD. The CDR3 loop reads CATSDPNRGRGNEQFF. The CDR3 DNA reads TGTGCCACCAGTGACCCGAACAGGGGGCGCGGGAATGAGCAGTTCTTC.

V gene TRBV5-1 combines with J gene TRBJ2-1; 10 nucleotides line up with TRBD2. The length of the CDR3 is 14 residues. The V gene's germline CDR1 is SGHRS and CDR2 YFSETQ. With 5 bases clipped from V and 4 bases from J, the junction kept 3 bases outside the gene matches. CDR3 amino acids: CASRLLAGYNEQFF. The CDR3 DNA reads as TGCGCCAGCAGGTTACTAGCGGGGTACAATGAGCAGTTCTTC.

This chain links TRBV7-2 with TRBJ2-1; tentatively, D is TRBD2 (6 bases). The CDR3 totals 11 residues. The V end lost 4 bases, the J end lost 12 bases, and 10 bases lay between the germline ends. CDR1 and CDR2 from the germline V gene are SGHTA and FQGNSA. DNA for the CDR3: TGTGCCAGCAGCTCGGGGACTTGGCAGTTCTTC. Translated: CASSSGTWQFF.

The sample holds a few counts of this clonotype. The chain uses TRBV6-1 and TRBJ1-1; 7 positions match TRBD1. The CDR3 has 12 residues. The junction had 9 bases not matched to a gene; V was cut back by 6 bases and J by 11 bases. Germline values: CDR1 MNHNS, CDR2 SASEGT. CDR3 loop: CASSFDRAGAFF. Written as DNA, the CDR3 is TGTGCCAGCAGCTTTGACAGGGCCGGGGCTTTCTTT.

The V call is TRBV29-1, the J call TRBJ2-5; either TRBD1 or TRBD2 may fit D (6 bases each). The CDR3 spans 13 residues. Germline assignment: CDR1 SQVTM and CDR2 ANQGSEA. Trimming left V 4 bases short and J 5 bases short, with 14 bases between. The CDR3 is CSVGRGAPETQYF. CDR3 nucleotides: TGCAGCGTTGGGAGGGGGGCCCCGGAGACCCAGTACTTC.

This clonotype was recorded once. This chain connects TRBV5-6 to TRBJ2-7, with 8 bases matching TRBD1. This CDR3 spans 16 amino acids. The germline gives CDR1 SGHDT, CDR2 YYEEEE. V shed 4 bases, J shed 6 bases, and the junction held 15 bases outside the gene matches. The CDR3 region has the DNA TGTGCCAGCAGCCTCCCCGCCCGAGGACAGGGCGCCGAGCAGTACTTC. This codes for CASSLPARGQGAEQYF.

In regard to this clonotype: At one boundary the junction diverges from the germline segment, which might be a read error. CDR3 in DNA: TGCAGTGCCAGAGGGATGGGGACAGATGGCTACACCTTC. Its protein is CSARGMGTDGYTF. The chain uses TRBV20-1 and TRBJ1-2; 7 bases are shared with TRBD1. CDR1 DFQATT and CDR2 SNEGSKA come from the germline V gene (reference sequence). This CDR3 is built from 13 residues.

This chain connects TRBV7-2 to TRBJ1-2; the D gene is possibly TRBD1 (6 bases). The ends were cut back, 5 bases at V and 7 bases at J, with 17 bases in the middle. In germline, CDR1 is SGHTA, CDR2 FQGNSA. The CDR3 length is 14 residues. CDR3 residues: CASSARVGGGGYTF. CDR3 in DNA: TGTGCCAGCAGCGCCCGAGTAGGGGGTGGTGGCTACACCTTC.

In DNA, the CDR3 is TGTGCCAGCAGTTACGGGGGACAGGAGCTAAACTATGGCTACACCTTC. It is translated as CASSYGGQELNYGYTF. The rearrangement joins TRBV6-5 to TRBJ1-2, with 8 bases identical to TRBD1. Unmatched junction bases numbered 7, after V lost 2 bases and J lost 2 bases. The CDR3 runs to 16 residues. The germline CDR1 and CDR2 sequences are MNHEY and SVGAGI.

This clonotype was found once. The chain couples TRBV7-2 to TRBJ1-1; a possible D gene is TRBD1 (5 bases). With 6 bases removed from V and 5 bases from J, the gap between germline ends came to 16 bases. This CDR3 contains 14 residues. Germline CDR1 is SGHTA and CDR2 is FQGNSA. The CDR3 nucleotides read TGTGCCAGCAGACCGGGACGCCGAAGGACTGAAGCTTTCTTT. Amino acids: CASRPGRRRTEAFF.

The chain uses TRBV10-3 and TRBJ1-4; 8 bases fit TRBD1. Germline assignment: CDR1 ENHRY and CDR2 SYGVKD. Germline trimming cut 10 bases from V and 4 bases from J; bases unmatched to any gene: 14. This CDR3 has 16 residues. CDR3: CATAGGAGSINEKLFF. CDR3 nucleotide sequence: TGTGCCACCGCAGGGGGCGCGGGGAGTATTAATGAAAAACTGTTTTTT.

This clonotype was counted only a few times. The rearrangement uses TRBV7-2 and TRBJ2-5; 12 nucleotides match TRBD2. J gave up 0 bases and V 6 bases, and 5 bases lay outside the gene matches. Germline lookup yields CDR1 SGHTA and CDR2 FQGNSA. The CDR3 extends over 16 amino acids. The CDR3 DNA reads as TGTGCCAGCAGGCCAACTAGCGGGGGGCACCAAGAGACCCAGTACTTC. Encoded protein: CASRPTSGGHQETQYF.

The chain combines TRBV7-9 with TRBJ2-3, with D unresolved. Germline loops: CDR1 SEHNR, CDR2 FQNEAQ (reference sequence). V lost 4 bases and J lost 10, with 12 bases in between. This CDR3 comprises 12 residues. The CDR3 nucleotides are TGTGCCAGCAGCTCGGACCCCGGAGCGCAGTATTTT. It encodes CASSSDPGAQYF.

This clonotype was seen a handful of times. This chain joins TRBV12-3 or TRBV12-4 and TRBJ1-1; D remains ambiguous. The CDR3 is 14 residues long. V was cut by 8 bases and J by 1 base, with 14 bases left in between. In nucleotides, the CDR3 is TGTGCCAGCGGTGAGACCGGGCAGAACACTGAAGCTTTCTTT. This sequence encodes CASGETGQNTEAFF.

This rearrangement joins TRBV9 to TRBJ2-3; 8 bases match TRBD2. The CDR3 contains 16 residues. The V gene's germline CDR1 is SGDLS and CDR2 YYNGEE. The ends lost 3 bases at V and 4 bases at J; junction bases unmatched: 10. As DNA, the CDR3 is TGTGCCAGCAGCGGACCCCAGGGAGCGGGGGCAGATACGCAGTATTTT. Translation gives CASSGPQGAGADTQYF.

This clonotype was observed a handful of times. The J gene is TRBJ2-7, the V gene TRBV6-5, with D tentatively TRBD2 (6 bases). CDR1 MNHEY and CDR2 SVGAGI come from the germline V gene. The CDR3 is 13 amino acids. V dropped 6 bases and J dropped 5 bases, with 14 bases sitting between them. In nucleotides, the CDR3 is TGTGCCAGCAGCCGCGGGGACTTGCACGAGCAGTACTTC. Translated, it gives CASSRGDLHEQYF.

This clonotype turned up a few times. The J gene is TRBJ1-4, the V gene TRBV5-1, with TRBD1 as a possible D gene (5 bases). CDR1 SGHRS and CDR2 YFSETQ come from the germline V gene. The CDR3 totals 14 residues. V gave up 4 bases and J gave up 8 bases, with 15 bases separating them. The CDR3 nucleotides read TGCGCCAGCAGCCCGGCGGGGGAGCGGGAAAAACTGTTTTTT. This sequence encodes CASSPAGEREKLFF.

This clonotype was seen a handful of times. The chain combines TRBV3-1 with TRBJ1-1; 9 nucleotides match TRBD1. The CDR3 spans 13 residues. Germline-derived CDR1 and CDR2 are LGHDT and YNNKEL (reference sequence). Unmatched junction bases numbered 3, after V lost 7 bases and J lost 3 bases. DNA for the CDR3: TGTGCCAGCAACCACAGGGGGCACACTGAAGCTTTCTTT. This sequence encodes CASNHRGHTEAFF.

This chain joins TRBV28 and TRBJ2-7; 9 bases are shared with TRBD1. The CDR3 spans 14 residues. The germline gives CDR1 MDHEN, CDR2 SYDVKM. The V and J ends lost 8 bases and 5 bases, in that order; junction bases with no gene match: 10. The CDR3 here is CASSPGDRVNEQYV. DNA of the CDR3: TGTGCCAGCTCCCCCGGGGACAGGGTAAACGAGCAGTACGTC.

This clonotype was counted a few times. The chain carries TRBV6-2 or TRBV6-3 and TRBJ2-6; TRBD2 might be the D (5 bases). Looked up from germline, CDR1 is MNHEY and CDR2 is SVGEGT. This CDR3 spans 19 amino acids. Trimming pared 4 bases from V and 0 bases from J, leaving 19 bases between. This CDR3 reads CASSWIAGFPSSGANVLTF. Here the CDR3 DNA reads TGTGCCAGCAGTTGGATTGCGGGTTTCCCCTCCTCTGGGGCCAACGTCCTGACTTTC.

CDR3 DNA sequence: TGTGCCAGCTCTTTCTTGGGACTAGCGGGGGCAGATACGCAGTATTTT. This translates into CASSFLGLAGADTQYF. The chain couples TRBV18 to TRBJ2-3; 14 nucleotides align to TRBD2. The J segment lost 4 bases and the V segment lost 6 bases, leaving 6 bases of the junction unmatched. The CDR3 is made up of 16 amino acids. Germline values: CDR1 KGHSH, CDR2 LQKENI. Looking up the rest from reference TRBV18 and TRBJ2-3 gives the full variable domain: NAGVMQNPRHLVRRRGQEARLRCSPMKGHSHVYWYRQLPEEGLKFMVYLQKENIIDESGMPKERFSAEFPKEGPSILRIQQVVRGDSAAYFCASSFLGLAGADTQYFGPGTRLTVL.

The CDR3 region has the DNA TGTGCCAGCAGCTCCGGGGTAGCGGGGTACAATGAGCAGTTCTTC. This sequence encodes CASSSGVAGYNEQFF. The J gene is TRBJ2-1, the V gene TRBV11-2, with 8 nucleotides matching TRBD2. The V gene's germline CDR1 is SGHAT and CDR2 FQNNGV. This CDR3 comprises 15 residues. V was clipped by 4 bases and J by 4 bases; unmatched bases: 6.

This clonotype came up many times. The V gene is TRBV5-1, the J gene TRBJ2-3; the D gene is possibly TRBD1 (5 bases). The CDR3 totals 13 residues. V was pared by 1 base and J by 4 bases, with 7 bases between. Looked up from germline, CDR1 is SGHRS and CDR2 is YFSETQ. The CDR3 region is CASSLQGPDTQYF. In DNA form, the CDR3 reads TGCGCCAGCAGCTTGCAGGGCCCAGATACGCAGTATTTT.

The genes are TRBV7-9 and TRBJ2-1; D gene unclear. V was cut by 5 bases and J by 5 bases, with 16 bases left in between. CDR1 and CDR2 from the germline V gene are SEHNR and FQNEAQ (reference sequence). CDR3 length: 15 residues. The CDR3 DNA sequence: TGTGCCAGCAGCCACGACCTGGACGGAAACAATGAGCAGTTCTTC. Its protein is CASSHDLDGNNEQFF.

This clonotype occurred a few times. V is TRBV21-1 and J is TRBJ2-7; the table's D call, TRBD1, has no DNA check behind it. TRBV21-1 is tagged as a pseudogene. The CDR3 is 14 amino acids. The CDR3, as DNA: TGTGCCAGCAGCATGGACAGGGCCTCCTACGAGCAGTACTTC. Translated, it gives CASSMDRASYEQYF.